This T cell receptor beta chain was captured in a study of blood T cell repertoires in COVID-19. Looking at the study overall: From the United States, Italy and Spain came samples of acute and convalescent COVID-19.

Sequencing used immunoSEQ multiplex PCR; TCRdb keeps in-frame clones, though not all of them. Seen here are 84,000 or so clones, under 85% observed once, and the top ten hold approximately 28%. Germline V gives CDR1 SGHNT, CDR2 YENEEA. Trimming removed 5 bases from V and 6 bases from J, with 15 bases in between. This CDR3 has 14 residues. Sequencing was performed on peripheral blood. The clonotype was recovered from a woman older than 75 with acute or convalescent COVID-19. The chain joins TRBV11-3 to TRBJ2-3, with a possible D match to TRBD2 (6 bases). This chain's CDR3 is CASSPPPSVDTQYF. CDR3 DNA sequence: TGTGCCAGCAGCCCACCCCCTAGCGTCGATACGCAGTATTTT.